These 7 T cell receptor beta chains originate from one sample sequenced in a study of T cell responses to AZD1222 COVID-19 vaccine. Data came from immunoSEQ multiplex PCR; TCRdb stores just in-frame clones and leaves some out. The data show around 130,000 clones, more than 85% seen once. This material consisted of peripheral blood, taken 28 days after the second AZD1222 dose. The receptors come from an adult who received the AZD1222 COVID-19 vaccine.

The chain joins TRBV14 to TRBJ2-3; 8 bases are a match to TRBD1. This CDR3 contains 15 residues. Germline CDR1 reads SGHDN; CDR2 reads FVKESK. J was trimmed by 5 bases and V by 4 bases; bases with no gene match: 8. CDR3 bases: TGTGCCAGCAGCCGTATGACAGGGGCAGAAGATACGCAGTATTTT. It yields the protein CASSRMTGAEDTQYF.

V is TRBV2 and J is TRBJ2-7; no clear D. This CDR3 has 14 amino acids. Looked up from germline, CDR1 is SNHLY and CDR2 is FYNNEI. V lost 2 bases, J lost 1 base, and 9 bases lay in between. In nucleotides, the CDR3 is TGTGCCAGCAGTGAAATTCTCAGTTCCTACGAGCAGTACGTC. As protein: CASSEILSSYEQYV.

The gene calls are TRBV15 and TRBJ2-7; no reliable D call. CDR1 LNHNV and CDR2 YYDKDF come from the germline V gene (reference sequence). The CDR3 sequence is 14 residues long. V shed 0 bases and J shed 5 bases, with 11 bases lying between them. The CDR3 loop reads CATSRDEKHNEQYV. CDR3 bases: TGTGCCACCAGCAGAGATGAGAAGCATAACGAGCAGTACGTC.

In nucleotides, the CDR3 is TGTGCCAGCAGCCGTGGACAGGGGGACTATGGCTACACCTTC. Encoded protein: CASSRGQGDYGYTF. The V gene is TRBV6-6, the J gene TRBJ1-2, with TRBD1 matching 10 bases. CDR1 is MNHNY, CDR2 SVGAGI, per germline (reference sequence). This CDR3 has 14 residues. Trimming removed 6 bases from V and 3 bases from J; junction bases left unmatched: 4.

The chain recombines TRBV30 with TRBJ1-1; TRBD1 matches 7 bases. The germline CDR1 and CDR2 sequences are GTSNPN and SVGIG (reference sequence). This CDR3 is built from 13 residues. V lost 5 bases, J lost 6 bases, and 9 bases stayed unmatched. The CDR3 is CAWSGGGWPEAFF. The CDR3 nucleotides read TGTGCCTGGTCAGGGGGGGGATGGCCTGAAGCTTTCTTT.

CDR3 in amino acids: CAWSVSSDSPLHF. CDR3 DNA sequence: TGTGCCTGGAGTGTATCTTCGGATTCACCCCTCCACTTT. This chain connects TRBV30 to TRBJ1-6; D is unresolved. The CDR3 extends over 13 amino acids. Trimming took off 0 bases at V and 8 bases at J, with 8 bases between the two ends. From germline, CDR1 is GTSNPN and CDR2 SVGIG (reference sequence).

This clone has only one observation. The chain couples TRBV6-5 to TRBJ1-2; 8 nucleotides align to TRBD1. Trimming at V came to 7 bases and at J to 8 bases, leaving 9 bases not matched to a gene. The CDR3 totals 13 residues. Germline V gene lookup returns CDR1 MNHEY and CDR2 SVGAGI. CDR3 residues: CASIPTGDYGYTF. CDR3 coding DNA: TGTGCCAGCATTCCGACAGGGGATTACGGCTACACCTTC.